This T cell receptor (beta chain) is drawn from a study of PD-L1 blockade in urothelial cancer. Time point defined: peripheral blood 6 weeks after treatment start. Anywhere from 1 to 8 samples came from each patient, spanning pretreatment and on-treatment. Study-level findings and limits: Sub-median blood TCR clonality before treatment predicted longer survival. Durable benefit accompanied greater 3-week expansion of tumor-associated blood clones.

The table lists this clone with a count of one. Its target is unknown. Each PCR reaction had synthetic TCR analog templates spiked into it. Generated by immunoSEQ multiplex PCR, the TCRdb table keeps only in-frame clones and is missing some. The data hold roughly 100,000 clones, with around 78% observed a single time. This CDR3 is 13 amino acids long. V lost 1 base and J lost 3, with 7 bases in between. Germline CDR1 is SGDLS and CDR2 is YYNGEE. The TCR originated in a man aged 65 to 85 with urothelial cancer. This material consisted of PBMCs, taken around atezolizumab (anti-PD-L1) treatment. The chain recombines TRBV9 with TRBJ1-2; D is undetermined. CDR3 DNA sequence: TGTGCCAGCAGCGTATCGAGAGACTATGGCTACACCTTC. Translating gives CASSVSRDYGYTF.